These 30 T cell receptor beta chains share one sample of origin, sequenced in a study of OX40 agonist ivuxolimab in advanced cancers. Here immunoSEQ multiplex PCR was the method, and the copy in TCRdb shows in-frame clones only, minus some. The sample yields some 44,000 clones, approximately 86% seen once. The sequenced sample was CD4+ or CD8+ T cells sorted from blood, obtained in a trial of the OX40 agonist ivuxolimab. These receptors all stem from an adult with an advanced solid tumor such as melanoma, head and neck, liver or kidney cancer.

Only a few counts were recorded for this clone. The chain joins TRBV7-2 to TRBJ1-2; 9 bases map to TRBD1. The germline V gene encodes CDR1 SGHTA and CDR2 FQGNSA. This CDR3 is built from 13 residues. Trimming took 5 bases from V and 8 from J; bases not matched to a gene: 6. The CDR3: CASSEQGARGYTF. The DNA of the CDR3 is TGTGCCAGCAGCGAACAGGGGGCGCGGGGCTACACCTTC.

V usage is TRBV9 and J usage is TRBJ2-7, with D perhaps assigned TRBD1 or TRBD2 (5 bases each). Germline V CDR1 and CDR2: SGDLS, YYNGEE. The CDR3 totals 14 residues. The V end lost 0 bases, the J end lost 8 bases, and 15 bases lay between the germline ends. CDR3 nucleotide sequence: TGTGCCAGCAGCGTAGGAGGGGATGCCTTGAAGCAGTACTTC. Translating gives CASSVGGDALKQYF.

The CDR3 region is CASSFQTGPLNEQYF. CDR3 coding DNA: TGTGCCAGCAGCTTTCAGACCGGACCCCTCAACGAGCAGTACTTC. The V and J genes are TRBV5-4 and TRBJ2-5; D not resolved. The J call is doubtful: the DNA matches TRBJ2-7 better. The CDR3 has 15 amino acids. Germline CDR1 SGHNT, CDR2 YYREEE (reference sequence).

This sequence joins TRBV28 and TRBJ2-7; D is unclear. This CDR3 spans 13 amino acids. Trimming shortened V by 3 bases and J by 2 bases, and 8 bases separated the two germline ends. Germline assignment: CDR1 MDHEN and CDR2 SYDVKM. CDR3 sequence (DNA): TGTGCCAGCAGTTTTCCAGGTACCTACGAGCAGTACTTC. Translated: CASSFPGTYEQYF.

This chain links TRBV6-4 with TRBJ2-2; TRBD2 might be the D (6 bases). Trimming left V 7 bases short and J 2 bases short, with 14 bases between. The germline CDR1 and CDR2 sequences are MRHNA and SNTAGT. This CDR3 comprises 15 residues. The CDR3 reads CASKTGESNTGELFF. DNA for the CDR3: TGTGCCAGCAAAACGGGAGAGAGTAACACCGGGGAGCTGTTTTTT.

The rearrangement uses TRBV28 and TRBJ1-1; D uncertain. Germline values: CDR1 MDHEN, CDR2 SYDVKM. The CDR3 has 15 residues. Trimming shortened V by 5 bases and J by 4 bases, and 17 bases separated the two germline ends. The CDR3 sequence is CASSAPDGVTTEAFF. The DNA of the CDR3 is TGTGCCAGCAGTGCACCGGACGGAGTGACCACTGAAGCTTTCTTT.

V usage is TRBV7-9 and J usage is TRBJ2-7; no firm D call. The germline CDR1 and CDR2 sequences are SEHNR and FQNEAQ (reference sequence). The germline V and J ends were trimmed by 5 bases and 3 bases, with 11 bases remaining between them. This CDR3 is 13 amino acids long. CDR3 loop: CASSLTHGYEQYF. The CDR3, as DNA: TGTGCCAGCAGCCTAACGCATGGCTACGAGCAGTACTTC. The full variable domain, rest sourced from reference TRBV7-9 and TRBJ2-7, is DTGVSQNPRHKITKRGQNVTFRCDPISEHNRLYWYRQTLGQGPEFLTYFQNEAQLEKSRLLSDRFSAERPKGSFSTLEIQRTEQGDSAMYLCASSLTHGYEQYFGPGTRLTVT.

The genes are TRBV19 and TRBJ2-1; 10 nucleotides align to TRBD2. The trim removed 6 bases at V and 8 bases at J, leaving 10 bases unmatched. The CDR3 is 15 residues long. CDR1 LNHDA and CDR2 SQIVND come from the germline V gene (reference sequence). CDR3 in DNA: TGTGCCAGTAGGATGAGCGGGGGGGCCGGTTATGAGCAGTTCTTC. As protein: CASRMSGGAGYEQFF.

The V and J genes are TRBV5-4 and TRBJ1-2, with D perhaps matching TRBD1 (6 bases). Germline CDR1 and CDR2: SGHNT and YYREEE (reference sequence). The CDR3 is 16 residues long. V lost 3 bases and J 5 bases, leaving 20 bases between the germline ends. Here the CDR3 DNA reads TGTGCCAGCAGCTCCCTACCTGGGGGGCAAGGGTATGGCTACACCTTC. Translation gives CASSSLPGGQGYGYTF.

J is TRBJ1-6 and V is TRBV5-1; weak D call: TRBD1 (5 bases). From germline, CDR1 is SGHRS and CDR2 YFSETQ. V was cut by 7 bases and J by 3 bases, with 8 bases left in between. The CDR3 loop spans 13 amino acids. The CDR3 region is CASGGGYNSPLHF. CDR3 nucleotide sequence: TGCGCCAGCGGGGGTGGCTATAATTCACCCCTCCACTTT.

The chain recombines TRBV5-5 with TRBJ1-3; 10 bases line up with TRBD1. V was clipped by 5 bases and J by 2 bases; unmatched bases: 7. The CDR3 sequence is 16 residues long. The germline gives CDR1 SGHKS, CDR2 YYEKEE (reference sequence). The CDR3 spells CASRIGQGVTGNTIYF. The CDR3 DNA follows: TGTGCCAGCAGAATCGGACAGGGGGTAACTGGAAACACCATATATTTT.

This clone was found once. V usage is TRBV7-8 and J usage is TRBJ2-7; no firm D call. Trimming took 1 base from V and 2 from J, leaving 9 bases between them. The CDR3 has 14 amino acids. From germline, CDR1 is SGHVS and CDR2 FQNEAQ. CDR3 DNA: TGTGCCAGCAGCTTAGGATCCGACCCCTACGAGCAGTACTTC. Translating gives CASSLGSDPYEQYF.

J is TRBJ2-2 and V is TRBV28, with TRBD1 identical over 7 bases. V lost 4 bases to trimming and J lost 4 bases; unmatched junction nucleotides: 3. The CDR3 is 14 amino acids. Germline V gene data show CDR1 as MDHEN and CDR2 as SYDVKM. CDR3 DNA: TGTGCCAGCAGTTCCCACAGGGGCACCGGGGAGCTGTTTTTT. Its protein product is CASSSHRGTGELFF.

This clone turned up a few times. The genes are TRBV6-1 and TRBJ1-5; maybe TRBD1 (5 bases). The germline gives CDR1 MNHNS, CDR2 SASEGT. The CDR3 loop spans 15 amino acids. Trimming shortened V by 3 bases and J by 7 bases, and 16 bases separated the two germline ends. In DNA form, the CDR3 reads TGTGCCAGCAGTGATCAAGGGGCGGCGAGGCAGCCCCAGCATTTT. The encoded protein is CASSDQGAARQPQHF.

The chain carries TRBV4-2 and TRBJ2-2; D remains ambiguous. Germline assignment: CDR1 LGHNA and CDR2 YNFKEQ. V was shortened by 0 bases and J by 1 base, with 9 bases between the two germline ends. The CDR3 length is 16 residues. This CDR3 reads CASSQDELMNTGELFF. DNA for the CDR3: TGTGCCAGCAGCCAAGATGAGCTGATGAACACCGGGGAGCTGTTTTTT.

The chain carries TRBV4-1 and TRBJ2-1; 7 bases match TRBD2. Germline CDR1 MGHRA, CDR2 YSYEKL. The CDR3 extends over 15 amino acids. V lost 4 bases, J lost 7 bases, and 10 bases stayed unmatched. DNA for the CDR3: TGCGCCAGCAGCCTCACCGGTGGGGGGGGGAATGAGCAGTTCTTC. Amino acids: CASSLTGGGGNEQFF.

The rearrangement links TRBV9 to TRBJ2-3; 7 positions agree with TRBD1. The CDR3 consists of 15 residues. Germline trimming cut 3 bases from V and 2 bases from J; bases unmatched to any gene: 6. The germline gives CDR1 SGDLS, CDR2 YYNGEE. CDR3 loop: CASSARQGITDTQYF. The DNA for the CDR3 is TGTGCCAGCAGCGCCCGACAGGGCATCACAGATACGCAGTATTTT.

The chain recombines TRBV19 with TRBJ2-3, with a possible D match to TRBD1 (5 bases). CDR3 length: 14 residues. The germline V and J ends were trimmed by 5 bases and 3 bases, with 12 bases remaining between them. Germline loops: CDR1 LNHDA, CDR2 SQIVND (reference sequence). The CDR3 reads CASSYPRQTDTQYF. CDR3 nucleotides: TGTGCCAGTAGTTACCCCCGACAGACAGATACGCAGTATTTT.

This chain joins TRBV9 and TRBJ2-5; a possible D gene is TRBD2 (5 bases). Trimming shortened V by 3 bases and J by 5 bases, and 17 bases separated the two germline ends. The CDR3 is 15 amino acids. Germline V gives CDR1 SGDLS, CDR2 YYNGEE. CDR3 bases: TGTGCCAGCAGCGCCATCGGGGAGATAGGGGAGACCCAGTACTTC. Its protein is CASSAIGEIGETQYF.

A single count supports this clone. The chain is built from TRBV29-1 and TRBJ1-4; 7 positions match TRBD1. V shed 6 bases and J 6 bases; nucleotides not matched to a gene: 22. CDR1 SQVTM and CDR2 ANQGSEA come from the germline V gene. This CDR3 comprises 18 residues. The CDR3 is CSVAMTGSGGRIYEKLFF. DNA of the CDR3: TGCAGCGTGGCGATGACCGGATCAGGGGGGCGAATTTATGAAAAACTGTTTTTT.

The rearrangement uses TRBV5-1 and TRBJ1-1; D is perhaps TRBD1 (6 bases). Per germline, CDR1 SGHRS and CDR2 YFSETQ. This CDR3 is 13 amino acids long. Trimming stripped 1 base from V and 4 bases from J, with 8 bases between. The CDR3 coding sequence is TGCGCCAGCAGCTTGTTGGGGGCCACTGAAGCTTTCTTT. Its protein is CASSLLGATEAFF.

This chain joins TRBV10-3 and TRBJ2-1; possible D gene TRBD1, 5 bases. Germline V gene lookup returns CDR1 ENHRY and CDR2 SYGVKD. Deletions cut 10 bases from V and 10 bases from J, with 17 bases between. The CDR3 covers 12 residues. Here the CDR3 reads CATRAQGWEQFF. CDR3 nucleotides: TGTGCCACCAGAGCCCAGGGCTGGGAGCAGTTCTTC.

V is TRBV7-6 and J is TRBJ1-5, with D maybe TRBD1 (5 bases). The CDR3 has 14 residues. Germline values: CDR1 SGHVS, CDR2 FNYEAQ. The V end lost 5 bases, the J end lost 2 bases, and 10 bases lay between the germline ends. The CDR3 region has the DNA TGTGCCAGCAGCCCCCTAGGGGGCAATCAGCCCCAGCATTTT. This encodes CASSPLGGNQPQHF.

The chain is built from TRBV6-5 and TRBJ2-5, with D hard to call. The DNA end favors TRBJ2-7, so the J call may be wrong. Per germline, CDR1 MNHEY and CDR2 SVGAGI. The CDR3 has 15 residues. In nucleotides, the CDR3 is TGTGCCAGGCTAATTCGGGTACCGTTTCTCTACGAGCAGTACTTC. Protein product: CARLIRVPFLYEQYF.

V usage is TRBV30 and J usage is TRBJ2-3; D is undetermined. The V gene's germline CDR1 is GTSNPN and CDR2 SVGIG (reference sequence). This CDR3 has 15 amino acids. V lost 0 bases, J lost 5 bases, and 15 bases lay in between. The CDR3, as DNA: TGTGCCTGGAGTGTATCCCGGGCCTCCCGAGATACGCAGTATTTT. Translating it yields CAWSVSRASRDTQYF.

The CDR3 DNA sequence: TGTGCCAGCAGTCGAAAGACTAGCTACGAGCAGTACTTC. It is translated as CASSRKTSYEQYF. The V gene is TRBV2, the J gene TRBJ2-7, with D possibly matching TRBD2 (6 bases). Germline CDR1 is SNHLY and CDR2 is FYNNEI. The CDR3 covers 13 residues. V lost 5 bases and J 3 bases, leaving 11 bases between the germline ends.

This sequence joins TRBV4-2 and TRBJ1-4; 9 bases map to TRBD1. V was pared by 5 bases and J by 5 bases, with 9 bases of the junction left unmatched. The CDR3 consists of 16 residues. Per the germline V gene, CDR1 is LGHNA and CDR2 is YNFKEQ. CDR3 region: CASSFTAGQGNEKLFF. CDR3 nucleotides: TGTGCCAGCAGCTTTACAGCCGGACAGGGGAATGAAAAACTGTTTTTT.

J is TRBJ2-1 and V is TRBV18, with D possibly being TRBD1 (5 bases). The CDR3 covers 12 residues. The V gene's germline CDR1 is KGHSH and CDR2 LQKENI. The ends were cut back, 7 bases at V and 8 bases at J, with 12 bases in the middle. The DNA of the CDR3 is TGTGCCAGCTTCCGACAGCCCGATGAGCAGTTCTTC. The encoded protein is CASFRQPDEQFF. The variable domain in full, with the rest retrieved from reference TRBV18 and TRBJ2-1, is NAGVMQNPRHLVRRRGQEARLRCSPMKGHSHVYWYRQLPEEGLKFMVYLQKENIIDESGMPKERFSAEFPKEGPSILRIQQVVRGDSAAYFCASFRQPDEQFFGPGTRLTVL.

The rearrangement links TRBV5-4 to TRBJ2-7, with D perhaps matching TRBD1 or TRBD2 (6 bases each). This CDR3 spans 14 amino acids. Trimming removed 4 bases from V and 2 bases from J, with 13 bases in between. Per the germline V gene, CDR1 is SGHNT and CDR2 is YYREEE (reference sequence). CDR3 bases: TGTGCCAGCAGCGCCCACGGGGGCCCCTACGAGCAGTACTTC. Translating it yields CASSAHGGPYEQYF. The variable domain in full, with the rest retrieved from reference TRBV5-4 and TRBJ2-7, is ETGVTQSPTHLIKTRGQQVTLRCSSQSGHNTVSWYQQALGQGPQFIFQYYREEENGRGNFPPRFSGLQFPNYSSELNVNALELDDSALYLCASSAHGGPYEQYFGPGTRLTVT.

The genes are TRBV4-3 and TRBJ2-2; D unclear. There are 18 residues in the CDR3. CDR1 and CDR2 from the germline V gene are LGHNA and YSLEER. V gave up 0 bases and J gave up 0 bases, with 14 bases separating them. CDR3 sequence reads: CASSQDERSETNTGELFF. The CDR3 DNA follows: TGCGCCAGCAGCCAAGATGAGAGGAGCGAAACGAACACCGGGGAGCTGTTTTTT.